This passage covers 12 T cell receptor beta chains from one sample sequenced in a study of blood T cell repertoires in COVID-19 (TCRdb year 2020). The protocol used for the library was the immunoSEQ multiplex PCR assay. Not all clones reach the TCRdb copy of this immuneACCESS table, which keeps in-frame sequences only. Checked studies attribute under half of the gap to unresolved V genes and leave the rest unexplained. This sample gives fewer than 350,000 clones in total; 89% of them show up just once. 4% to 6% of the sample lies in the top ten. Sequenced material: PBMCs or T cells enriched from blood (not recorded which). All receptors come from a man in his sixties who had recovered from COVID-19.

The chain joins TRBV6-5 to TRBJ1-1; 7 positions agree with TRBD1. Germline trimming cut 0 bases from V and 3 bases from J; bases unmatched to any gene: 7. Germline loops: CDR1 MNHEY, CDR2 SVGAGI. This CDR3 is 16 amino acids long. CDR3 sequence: CASSYSRGGADTEAFF. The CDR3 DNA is TGTGCCAGCAGTTACTCGAGAGGGGGCGCGGACACTGAAGCTTTCTTT.

The CDR3 bases are TGCGCCAGCAGCTGGCGCGGGAGGGCCTACGAGCAGTACTTC. It codes for CASSWRGRAYEQYF. The chain has TRBV5-1 and TRBJ2-7, with 9 nucleotides matching TRBD2. The V gene end was trimmed by 3 bases and the J gene end by 2 bases; junction bases not matched to a gene: 3. The CDR3 is 14 residues long. Germline CDR1 and CDR2: SGHRS and YFSETQ.

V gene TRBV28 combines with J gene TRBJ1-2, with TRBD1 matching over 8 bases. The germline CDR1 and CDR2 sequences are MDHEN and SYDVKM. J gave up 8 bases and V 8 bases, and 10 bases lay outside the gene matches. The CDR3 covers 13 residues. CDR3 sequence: CASADRVAGGYTF. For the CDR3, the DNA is TGTGCCAGCGCGGACAGGGTAGCAGGGGGCTACACCTTC.

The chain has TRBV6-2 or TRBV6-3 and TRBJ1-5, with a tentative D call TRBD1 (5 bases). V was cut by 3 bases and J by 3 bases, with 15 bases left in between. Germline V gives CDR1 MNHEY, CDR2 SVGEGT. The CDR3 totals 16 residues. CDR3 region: CASSYNWGLLNQPQHF. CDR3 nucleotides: TGTGCCAGCAGTTATAACTGGGGCTTGCTCAATCAGCCCCAGCATTTT.

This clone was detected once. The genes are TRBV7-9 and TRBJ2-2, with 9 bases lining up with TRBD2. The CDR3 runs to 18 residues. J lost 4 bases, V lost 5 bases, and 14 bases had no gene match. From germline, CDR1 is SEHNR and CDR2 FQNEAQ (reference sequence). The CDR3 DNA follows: TGTGCCAGCAGCCCCGGCAAAATAGCGGGAGTCGGCACCGGGGAGCTGTTTTTT. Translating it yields CASSPGKIAGVGTGELFF.

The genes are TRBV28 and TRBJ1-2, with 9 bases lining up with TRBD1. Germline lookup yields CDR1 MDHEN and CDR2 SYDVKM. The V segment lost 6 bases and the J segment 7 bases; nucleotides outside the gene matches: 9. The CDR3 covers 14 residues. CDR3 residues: CASSPPGTGFGYTF. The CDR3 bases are TGTGCCAGCAGCCCTCCTGGGACAGGGTTTGGCTACACCTTC.

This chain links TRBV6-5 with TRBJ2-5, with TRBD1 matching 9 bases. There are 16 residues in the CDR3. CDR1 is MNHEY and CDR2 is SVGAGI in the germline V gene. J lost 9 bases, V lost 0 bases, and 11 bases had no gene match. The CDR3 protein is CASSYSGTGTLEAQYF. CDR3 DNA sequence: TGTGCCAGCAGTTACTCAGGGACAGGGACGTTGGAGGCCCAGTACTTC.

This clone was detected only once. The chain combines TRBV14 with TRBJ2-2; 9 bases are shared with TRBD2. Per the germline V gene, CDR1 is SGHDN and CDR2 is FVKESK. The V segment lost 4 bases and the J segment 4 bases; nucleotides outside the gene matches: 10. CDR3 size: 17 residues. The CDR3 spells CASSPYLAGGVTGELFF. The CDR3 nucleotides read TGTGCCAGCAGCCCTTACCTTGCGGGAGGGGTCACCGGGGAGCTGTTTTTT.

CDR3 nucleotides: TGCGCCAGCAGCCCTACCCCTACGGGAGGGAGAGATACGCAGTATTTT. Its translation: CASSPTPTGGRDTQYF. The chain has TRBV5-1 and TRBJ2-3; TRBD2 agrees at 8 bases. This CDR3 region has 16 residues. The J segment lost 5 bases and the V segment lost 4 bases, leaving 12 bases of the junction unmatched. Germline CDR1 SGHRS, CDR2 YFSETQ.

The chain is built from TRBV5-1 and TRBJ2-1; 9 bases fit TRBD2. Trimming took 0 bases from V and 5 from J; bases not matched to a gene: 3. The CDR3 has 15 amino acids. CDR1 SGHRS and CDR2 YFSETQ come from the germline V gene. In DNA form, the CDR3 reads TGCGCCAGCAGCTTGGTGACTAGCGGAAACAATGAGCAGTTCTTC. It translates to CASSLVTSGNNEQFF.

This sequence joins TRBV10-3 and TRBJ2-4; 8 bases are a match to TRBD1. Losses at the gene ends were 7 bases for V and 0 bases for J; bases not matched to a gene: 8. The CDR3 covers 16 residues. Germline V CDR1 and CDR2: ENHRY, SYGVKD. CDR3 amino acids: CAIIPDRGLAKNIQYF. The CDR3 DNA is TGTGCCATCATTCCTGACAGGGGACTAGCCAAAAACATTCAGTACTTC.

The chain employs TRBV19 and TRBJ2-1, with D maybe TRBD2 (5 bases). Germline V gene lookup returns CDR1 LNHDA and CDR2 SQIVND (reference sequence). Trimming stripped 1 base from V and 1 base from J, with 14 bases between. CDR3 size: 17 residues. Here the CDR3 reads CASSIAGTILSYNEQFF. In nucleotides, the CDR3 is TGTGCCAGTAGTATAGCGGGAACTATTCTTTCCTACAATGAGCAGTTCTTC.